Below are 32 T cell receptor beta chains sequenced from a single sample in a study of cytomegalovirus exposure and HLA in healthy donors. The study ran its PCR with 60 Vbeta and 13 Jbeta primers. The repertoire was sequenced with immunoSEQ multiplex PCR; TCRdb's copy has only in-frame clones and lacks some. The data contain more than 60,000 clones, around 80% of them singletons. The source material was PBMCs. The receptors were sampled from a young woman in good health and CMV-seronegative.

The chain employs TRBV9 and TRBJ2-1, with D possibly matching TRBD2 (5 bases). Trimming cost V 0 bases and J 5 bases, with 12 bases left between them. The CDR3 loop spans 15 amino acids. Germline CDR1 reads SGDLS; CDR2 reads YYNGEE. The CDR3: CASSVVEVANNEQFF. The DNA of the CDR3 is TGTGCCAGCAGCGTAGTCGAGGTAGCGAACAATGAGCAGTTCTTC.

The V and J genes are TRBV5-1 and TRBJ1-1; tentatively, D is TRBD1 (5 bases). The CDR3 is 13 residues long. In germline, CDR1 is SGHRS, CDR2 YFSETQ. V lost 1 base and J lost 3, with 7 bases in between. The CDR3 DNA sequence: TGCGCCAGCAGCTTGATAGGGGACACTGAAGCTTTCTTT. Protein product: CASSLIGDTEAFF.

The chain couples TRBV5-6 to TRBJ1-1; D is perhaps TRBD1 (6 bases). From germline, CDR1 is SGHDT and CDR2 YYEEEE. V lost 4 bases to trimming and J lost 0 bases, with 10 bases between them. The CDR3 runs to 14 residues. The chain's CDR3 is CASSQGHLNTEAFF. The DNA of the CDR3 is TGTGCCAGCAGCCAGGGGCACTTGAACACTGAAGCTTTCTTT.

The chain couples TRBV4-2 to TRBJ1-1; D not certain. CDR1 and CDR2 from the germline V gene are LGHNA and YNFKEQ. The CDR3 loop spans 14 amino acids. V dropped 2 bases and J dropped 4 bases, with 11 bases sitting between them. The CDR3: CASSQLNTVTEAFF. CDR3 nucleotide sequence: TGTGCCAGCAGCCAACTAAACACAGTCACTGAAGCTTTCTTT.

V usage is TRBV12-2 and J usage is TRBJ2-3; the D segment call TRBD2 is taken from the table without a DNA check. TRBV12-2 is assigned pseudogene status. The CDR3 is 16 residues long. CDR3 residues: CASRLVGGPYTDTQYF. CDR3 DNA: TGTGCAAGTCGCTTAGTGGGCGGGCCCTACACAGATACGCAGTATTTT.

V is TRBV5-4 and J is TRBJ1-3; 8 nucleotides match TRBD1. With V trimmed by 3 bases and J by 6 bases, 2 bases remained unmatched. The germline V gene encodes CDR1 SGHNT and CDR2 YYREEE (reference sequence). CDR3 length: 13 residues. CDR3 bases: TGTGCCAGCAGCTCGACAGGGGTAAACACCATATATTTT. Residues: CASSSTGVNTIYF.

This sequence joins TRBV18 and TRBJ1-1; D is uncertain. The CDR3 runs 15 residues. Germline values: CDR1 KGHSH, CDR2 LQKENI. V shed 5 bases and J shed 0 bases, with 13 bases lying between them. CDR3 nucleotide sequence: TGTGCCAGCTCAACCCGCCAGTTACTGAACACTGAAGCTTTCTTT. Protein: CASSTRQLLNTEAFF.

This clone was seen just once. The rearrangement links TRBV30 to TRBJ2-3; 10 bases are a match to TRBD2. This CDR3 has 17 residues. Germline V gives CDR1 GTSNPN, CDR2 SVGIG (reference sequence). V was pared by 0 bases and J by 3 bases, with 9 bases of the junction left unmatched. The CDR3 loop is CAWSVGALAGVTDTQYF. For the CDR3, the DNA is TGTGCCTGGAGTGTAGGGGCCCTAGCGGGAGTTACAGATACGCAGTATTTT.

In this sample, this clone turned up once. V is TRBV27 and J is TRBJ1-1; 8 nucleotides line up with TRBD1. This CDR3 is built from 15 residues. V lost 4 bases and J lost 1; bases outside the gene matches: 5. The V gene's germline CDR1 is MNHEY and CDR2 SMNVEV (reference sequence). The CDR3 DNA follows: TGTGCCAGCAGTTCCCCTGGGACAGGGAACACTGAAGCTTTCTTT. Translation gives CASSSPGTGNTEAFF.

The rearrangement uses TRBV30 and TRBJ2-5; 7 nucleotides match TRBD2. This CDR3 has 15 residues. The J segment lost 5 bases and the V segment lost 5 bases, leaving 14 bases of the junction unmatched. CDR1 and CDR2 (germline): GTSNPN, SVGIG (reference sequence). The CDR3 protein is CAWQRSLGGVETQYF. CDR3 in DNA: TGTGCCTGGCAAAGGAGTCTTGGGGGGGTCGAGACCCAGTACTTC.

V and J are TRBV30 and TRBJ2-5; D possibly corresponds to TRBD2 (7 bases). The germline V gene has CDR1 GTSNPN and CDR2 SVGIG (reference sequence). Trimming removed 4 bases from V and 9 bases from J, with 24 bases in between. The CDR3 loop spans 15 amino acids. In DNA form, the CDR3 reads TGTGCCTGGAATAGACAGGTCGGGGGAGGGGAGGCCCAGTACTTC. Translating gives CAWNRQVGGGEAQYF. Full variable domain (outside the CDR3, taken from reference TRBV30 and TRBJ2-5): SQTIHQWPATLVQPVGSPLSLECTVEGTSNPNLYWYRQAAGRGLQLLFYSVGIGQISSEVPQNLSASRPQDRQFILSSKKLLLSDSGFYLCAWNRQVGGGEAQYFGPGTRLLVL.

The J gene is TRBJ2-7, the V gene TRBV6-1; the match to TRBD1 covers 9 bases. This CDR3 contains 14 residues. Germline lookup yields CDR1 MNHNS and CDR2 SASEGT. After removal of 6 bases from V and 4 bases from J, the junction contained 7 bases not matched to a gene. The CDR3 DNA sequence: TGTGCCAGCAGGGCTGGGACAGGGCCTTACGAGCAGTACTTC. It specifies CASRAGTGPYEQYF.

This clone was found once. The chain recombines TRBV2 with TRBJ2-7; 8 positions agree with TRBD1. Trimming removed 5 bases from V and 3 bases from J; junction bases left unmatched: 6. This CDR3 has 14 amino acids. CDR1 is SNHLY and CDR2 is FYNNEI in the germline V gene. The CDR3, as DNA: TGTGCCAGCAGTTTTACCACAGGGGGCTACGAGCAGTACTTC. Residues: CASSFTTGGYEQYF.

The rearrangement links TRBV27 to TRBJ2-7, with TRBD2 matching over 11 bases. CDR3 size: 14 residues. V lost 3 bases, J lost 6 bases, and 4 bases stayed unmatched. Per the germline V gene, CDR1 is MNHEY and CDR2 is SMNVEV (reference sequence). Written as DNA, the CDR3 is TGTGCCAGCAGTTTCACTAGCGGGAGAGGCGAGCAGTACTTC. It translates to CASSFTSGRGEQYF.

The rearrangement joins TRBV7-2 to TRBJ2-3; 7 nucleotides align to TRBD2. Germline V gives CDR1 SGHTA, CDR2 FQGNSA. With V trimmed by 5 bases and J by 4 bases, 12 bases remained unmatched. CDR3 size: 16 residues. The CDR3 spells CASSLSVAGGADTQYF. In DNA, the CDR3 is TGTGCCAGCAGCCTTTCTGTAGCGGGCGGGGCAGATACGCAGTATTTT.

V and J are TRBV5-1 and TRBJ2-1; 15 bases align to TRBD2. The CDR3 spans 17 residues. The V segment lost 4 bases and the J segment 6 bases; nucleotides outside the gene matches: 8. Germline V gene lookup returns CDR1 SGHRS and CDR2 YFSETQ. In DNA, the CDR3 is TGCGCCAGCAGCGGACCGGGACTAGCGGGAGGTGGCAATGAGCAGTTCTTC. Translating gives CASSGPGLAGGGNEQFF. Together with reference TRBV5-1 and TRBJ2-1, the CDR3 gives the full variable domain: KAGVTQTPRYLIKTRGQQVTLSCSPISGHRSVSWYQQTPGQGLQFLFEYFSETQRNKGNFPGRFSGRQFSNSRSEMNVSTLELGDSALYLCASSGPGLAGGGNEQFFGPGTRLTVL.

V is TRBV9 and J is TRBJ2-1; 8 positions match TRBD2. Trimming took 6 bases from V and 10 from J; bases not matched to a gene: 9. The CDR3 has 13 amino acids. Germline-derived CDR1 and CDR2 are SGDLS and YYNGEE. This CDR3 is CASNPGTRAEQFF. As DNA, the CDR3 is TGTGCCAGCAATCCCGGGACTAGAGCAGAGCAGTTCTTC. The full variable domain, completed using reference TRBV9 and TRBJ2-1, is DSGVTQTPKHLITATGQRVTLRCSPRSGDLSVYWYQQSLDQGLQFLIQYYNGEERAKGNILERFSAQQFPDLHSELNLSSLELGDSALYFCASNPGTRAEQFFGPGTRLTVL.

The chain is built from TRBV10-2 and TRBJ2-7; TRBD1 aligns across 9 bases. The CDR3 extends over 15 amino acids. Germline assignment: CDR1 WSHSY and CDR2 SAAADI. The J segment lost 3 bases and the V segment lost 5 bases, leaving 8 bases of the junction unmatched. The CDR3 is CASSSPGQGYYEQYF. In nucleotides, the CDR3 is TGCGCCAGCAGTTCTCCGGGACAGGGCTACTACGAGCAGTACTTC.

This chain uses TRBV5-6 with TRBJ2-7; 11 nucleotides align to TRBD2. This CDR3 comprises 19 residues. Germline V gives CDR1 SGHDT, CDR2 YYEEEE. The V and J ends lost 0 bases and 3 bases, in that order; junction bases with no gene match: 14. CDR3 amino acids: CASSLVKPSGGLRFYEQYF. The CDR3, as DNA: TGTGCCAGCAGCTTGGTGAAGCCTAGCGGGGGGCTACGATTCTACGAGCAGTACTTC.

The gene calls are TRBV30 and TRBJ2-3, with 12 bases fitting TRBD2. The CDR3 is made up of 17 amino acids. Germline CDR1 and CDR2: GTSNPN and SVGIG (reference sequence). The J segment lost 5 bases and the V segment lost 0 bases, leaving 9 bases of the junction unmatched. CDR3 loop: CAWSVTRTSGVLDTQYF. CDR3 bases: TGTGCCTGGAGTGTAACCCGGACTAGCGGGGTTTTAGATACGCAGTATTTT.

The rearrangement joins TRBV7-9 to TRBJ2-5, with 7 bases lining up with TRBD1. Germline values: CDR1 SEHNR, CDR2 FQNEAQ (reference sequence). V gave up 5 bases and J gave up 4 bases; unmatched junction bases: 10. This CDR3 region has 15 residues. In DNA, the CDR3 is TGTGCCAGCAGCAGCTATACAGGGGAAAGAGAGACCCAGTACTTC. It is translated as CASSSYTGERETQYF.

The rearrangement uses TRBV29-1 and TRBJ2-1; 8 positions match TRBD1. Germline CDR1 is SQVTM and CDR2 is ANQGSEA. The CDR3 extends over 14 amino acids. Trimming took 4 bases from V and 7 from J; bases not matched to a gene: 9. The CDR3: CSVAPGQGKNEQFF. CDR3 coding DNA: TGCAGCGTTGCCCCCGGACAGGGTAAGAATGAGCAGTTCTTC.

The V call is TRBV21-1, the J call TRBJ1-1; the table's D call of TRBD1 was not tested on the DNA. TRBV21-1 is recorded as a pseudogene. The CDR3 sequence is 16 residues long. As DNA, the CDR3 is TGTGCCAGCAGCAACGGACAGGGGGCGATGAACACTGAAGCTTTCTTT. Translating it yields CASSNGQGAMNTEAFF.

This chain links TRBV10-2 with TRBJ2-7; 9 nucleotides align to TRBD2. The CDR3 is 14 amino acids. Trimming cost V 6 bases and J 3 bases; bases outside gene matches: 6. CDR1 is WSHSY and CDR2 is SAAADI in the germline V gene. The CDR3 reads CASREISGGYEQYF. For the CDR3, the DNA is TGCGCCAGCAGAGAAATTAGCGGGGGCTACGAGCAGTACTTC.

The chain combines TRBV5-6 with TRBJ2-7; TRBD2 agrees at 7 bases. The germline CDR1 and CDR2 sequences are SGHDT and YYEEEE. This CDR3 contains 14 residues. Trimming at V came to 4 bases and at J to 2 bases, leaving 6 bases not matched to a gene. CDR3 sequence: CASSRPSGTYEQYF. CDR3 sequence (DNA): TGTGCCAGCAGCCGACCTAGCGGAACCTACGAGCAGTACTTC.

V and J are TRBV14 and TRBJ1-1, with D maybe TRBD1 (6 bases). The CDR3 is 14 amino acids. Trimming removed 8 bases from V and 0 bases from J, with 13 bases in between. The germline CDR1 and CDR2 sequences are SGHDN and FVKESK. CDR3 sequence: CASDITGLNTEAFF. The CDR3 nucleotides read TGTGCCAGCGATATCACAGGGTTGAACACTGAAGCTTTCTTT.

V usage is TRBV9 and J usage is TRBJ2-2; D is ambiguous. Germline-derived CDR1 and CDR2 are SGDLS and YYNGEE. CDR3 length: 13 amino acids. Trimming pared 4 bases from V and 5 bases from J, leaving 9 bases between. The CDR3 sequence: CASSPLITGELFF. In DNA form, the CDR3 reads TGTGCCAGCAGCCCACTAATAACCGGGGAGCTGTTTTTT.

The genes are TRBV25-1 and TRBJ1-1; weak D call: TRBD1 (5 bases). Germline CDR1 and CDR2: MGHDK and SYGVNS. The CDR3 spans 14 residues. V gave up 6 bases and J gave up 4 bases, with 15 bases separating them. CDR3 DNA: TGTGCCAGCAGATCGGCCGGGGGTGGCACTGAAGCTTTCTTT. Protein: CASRSAGGGTEAFF. Looking up the rest from reference TRBV25-1 and TRBJ1-1 gives the full variable domain: EADIYQTPRYLVIGTGKKITLECSQTMGHDKMYWYQQDPGMELHLIHYSYGVNSTEKGDLSSESTVSRIRTEHFPLTLESARPSHTSQYLCASRSAGGGTEAFFGQGTRLTVV.

The rearrangement links TRBV30 to TRBJ2-7, with TRBD1 matching 11 bases. J lost 5 bases, V lost 2 bases, and 5 bases had no gene match. This CDR3 comprises 14 residues. CDR1 is GTSNPN, CDR2 SVGIG, per germline (reference sequence). CDR3 amino acids: CAWSIGQGADEQYF. The CDR3 DNA is TGTGCCTGGAGTATCGGACAGGGGGCAGACGAGCAGTACTTC.

The J gene is TRBJ2-7, the V gene TRBV5-1, with 12 bases lining up with TRBD2. Trimming removed 4 bases from V and 2 bases from J; junction bases left unmatched: 1. The CDR3 has 14 amino acids. Germline CDR1 and CDR2: SGHRS and YFSETQ. The CDR3: CASSRTSGTYEQYF. The CDR3 coding sequence is TGCGCCAGCAGCCGGACTAGCGGGACCTACGAGCAGTACTTC.

This clone appeared a single time. This sequence joins TRBV6-5 and TRBJ1-2; D may be TRBD1 (6 bases). The germline V gene has CDR1 MNHEY and CDR2 SVGAGI. The CDR3 runs to 12 residues. V was clipped by 6 bases and J by 8 bases, with 13 bases between them. This CDR3 is CASRTARGGYTF. CDR3 nucleotide sequence: TGTGCCAGCAGGACGGCCAGGGGAGGCTACACCTTC.

The chain has TRBV15 and TRBJ2-3; D remains unclear. The V end was cut by 1 base, the J end by 3 bases, with 11 bases between. Looked up from germline, CDR1 is LNHNV and CDR2 is YYDKDF (reference sequence). The CDR3 spans 15 residues. The CDR3, as DNA: TGTGCCACCAGCAGAGGAAGAGGAAGGACAGATACGCAGTATTTT. Translating gives CATSRGRGRTDTQYF.